One and the same sample provided the 10 T cell receptor beta chains below, sequenced in a study of graft-versus-host responses after intestinal transplantation. The data were produced by immunoSEQ multiplex PCR, yet TCRdb's version contains in-frame clones alone and is incomplete. The repertoire has about 97,000 clones, around 90% of them found once; the top ten carry about 16%. Specimen: PBMCs, collected roughly 450 days after intestinal transplant. The receptors shown here come from a human patient who received an intestinal transplant, so some T cells may come from the graft donor.

This sequence joins TRBV7-9 and TRBJ1-2, with D possibly matching TRBD1 (5 bases). The germline V and J ends were trimmed by 1 base and 4 bases, with 10 bases remaining between them. This CDR3 has 14 residues. The germline CDR1 and CDR2 sequences are SEHNR and FQNEAQ (reference sequence). In DNA form, the CDR3 reads TGTGCCAGCAGCTTAGGGTTTGGGGGCTATGGCTACACCTTC. It is translated as CASSLGFGGYGYTF.

The chain employs TRBV12-5 and TRBJ2-1, with D possibly TRBD1 on 5 matching bases. Germline assignment: CDR1 LGHNT and CDR2 FRNRAP. This CDR3 spans 11 amino acids. V shed 4 bases and J shed 10 bases, with 8 bases lying between them. CDR3 nucleotide sequence: TGTGCTAGTGGTTCGAGACAGGAGCAGTTCTTC. It yields the protein CASGSRQEQFF.

The CDR3 DNA reads TGTGCCAGCAGTCCCGGGACGGTGGAGACCCAGTACTTC. This sequence encodes CASSPGTVETQYF. This sequence joins TRBV6-5 and TRBJ2-5; D may match TRBD1 or TRBD2 (5 bases each). Germline V gives CDR1 MNHEY, CDR2 SVGAGI. The CDR3 contains 13 residues. V lost 5 bases and J 5 bases, leaving 12 bases between the germline ends.

This rearrangement joins TRBV2 to TRBJ1-2; possible D gene TRBD1, 5 bases. This CDR3 has 15 amino acids. Germline values: CDR1 SNHLY, CDR2 FYNNEI. V was clipped by 4 bases and J by 11 bases, with 23 bases between them. The CDR3, as DNA: TGTGCCAGCAGTGGGGGCGGTGCAGACTCCCTCCAATACACCTTC. Translation gives CASSGGGADSLQYTF.

The J gene is TRBJ1-4, the V gene TRBV11-2; D gene ambiguous. The V gene's germline CDR1 is SGHAT and CDR2 FQNNGV. Trimming took 5 bases from V and 3 from J, leaving 13 bases between them. This CDR3 is 15 amino acids long. The CDR3 here is CASSPGRAANEKLFF. The CDR3 DNA is TGTGCCAGCAGCCCGGGAAGGGCGGCTAATGAAAAACTGTTTTTT.

The chain is built from TRBV5-6 and TRBJ2-7, with TRBD1 as a possible D gene (6 bases). Per the germline V gene, CDR1 is SGHDT and CDR2 is YYEEEE. The CDR3 is made up of 15 amino acids. V was cut by 3 bases and J by 4 bases, with 17 bases left in between. The CDR3 sequence: CASSSRRGRPYEQYF. CDR3 bases: TGTGCCAGCAGCTCTCGCAGGGGAAGGCCTTACGAGCAGTACTTC.

The rearrangement links TRBV5-1 to TRBJ1-1; D is possibly TRBD1 (6 bases). The CDR3 has 15 residues. Trimming stripped 9 bases from V and 3 bases from J, with 21 bases between. CDR1 is SGHRS, CDR2 YFSETQ, per germline. CDR3 in DNA: TGCGCCACTAAACGGCGAGGGGGGGCGGACACTGAAGCTTTCTTT. It yields the protein CATKRRGGADTEAFF.

The chain links TRBV27 to TRBJ1-2; D gene unclear. The V and J ends lost 5 bases and 5 bases respectively, with 12 bases between them. Germline CDR1 and CDR2: MNHEY and SMNVEV (reference sequence). The CDR3 has 13 amino acids. CDR3 sequence: CASSGIDRYGYTF. CDR3 bases: TGTGCCAGCAGTGGAATCGACCGGTATGGCTACACCTTC.

V usage is TRBV6-1 and J usage is TRBJ1-1; D is unclear. Trimming cost V 4 bases and J 0 bases, with 6 bases left between them. Germline V gene lookup returns CDR1 MNHNS and CDR2 SASEGT. There are 13 residues in the CDR3. The CDR3 DNA is TGTGCCAGCAGTGGACTAGTGAACACTGAAGCTTTCTTT. Residues: CASSGLVNTEAFF.

This chain joins TRBV9 and TRBJ2-1; weak D call: TRBD2 (7 bases). V lost 4 bases, J lost 3 bases, and 14 bases lay in between. In germline, CDR1 is SGDLS, CDR2 YYNGEE. The CDR3 is made up of 15 amino acids. The CDR3 is CASSPRRGLYNEQFF. The CDR3 DNA follows: TGTGCCAGCAGCCCTCGGCGGGGGCTCTACAATGAGCAGTTCTTC.